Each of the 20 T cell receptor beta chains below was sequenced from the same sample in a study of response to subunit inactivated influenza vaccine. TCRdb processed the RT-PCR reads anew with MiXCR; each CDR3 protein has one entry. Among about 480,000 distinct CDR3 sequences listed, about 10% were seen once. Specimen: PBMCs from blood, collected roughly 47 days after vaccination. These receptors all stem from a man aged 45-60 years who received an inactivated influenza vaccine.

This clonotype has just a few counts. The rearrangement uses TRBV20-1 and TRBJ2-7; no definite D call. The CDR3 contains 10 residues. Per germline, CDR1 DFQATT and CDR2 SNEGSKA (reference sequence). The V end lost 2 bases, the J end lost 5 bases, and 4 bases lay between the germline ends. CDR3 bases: TGCAGTGCTAGAAAGGACGAGCAGTACTTC. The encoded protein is CSARKDEQYF.

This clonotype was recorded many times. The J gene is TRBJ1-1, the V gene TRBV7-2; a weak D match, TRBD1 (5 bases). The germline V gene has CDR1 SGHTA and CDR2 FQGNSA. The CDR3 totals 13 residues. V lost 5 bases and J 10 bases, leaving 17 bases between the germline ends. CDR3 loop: CASSPGGGLRAFF. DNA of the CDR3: TGTGCCAGCAGCCCAGGTGGGGGTCTGCGAGCTTTCTTT.

The CDR3 DNA follows: TGTGCCAGCAGCGGGACTATAGCGGGAGGGCCAGATACGCAGTATTTT. This codes for CASSGTIAGGPDTQYF. The chain links TRBV5-6 to TRBJ2-3; 11 positions match TRBD2. The CDR3 contains 16 residues. Germline CDR1 SGHDT, CDR2 YYEEEE. The J segment lost 4 bases and the V segment lost 4 bases, leaving 8 bases of the junction unmatched.

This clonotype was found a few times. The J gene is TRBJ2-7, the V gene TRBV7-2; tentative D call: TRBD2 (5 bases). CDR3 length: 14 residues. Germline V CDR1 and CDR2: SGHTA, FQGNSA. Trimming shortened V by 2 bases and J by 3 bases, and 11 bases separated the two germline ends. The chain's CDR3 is CASSLSPGGYEQYF. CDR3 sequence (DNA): TGTGCCAGCAGCTTATCTCCAGGAGGCTACGAGCAGTACTTC. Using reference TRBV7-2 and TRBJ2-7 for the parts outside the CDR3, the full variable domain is GAGVSQSPSNKVTEKGKDVELRCDPISGHTALYWYRQSLGQGLEFLIYFQGNSAPDKSGLPSDRFSAERTGGSVSTLTIQRTQQEDSAVYLCASSLSPGGYEQYFGPGTRLTVT.

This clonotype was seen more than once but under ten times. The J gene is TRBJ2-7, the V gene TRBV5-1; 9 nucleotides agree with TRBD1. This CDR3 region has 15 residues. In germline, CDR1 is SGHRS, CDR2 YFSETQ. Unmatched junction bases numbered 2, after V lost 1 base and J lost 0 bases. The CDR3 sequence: CASSLSTGGSYEQYF. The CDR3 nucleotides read TGCGCCAGCAGCTTGTCGACAGGGGGCTCCTACGAGCAGTACTTC.

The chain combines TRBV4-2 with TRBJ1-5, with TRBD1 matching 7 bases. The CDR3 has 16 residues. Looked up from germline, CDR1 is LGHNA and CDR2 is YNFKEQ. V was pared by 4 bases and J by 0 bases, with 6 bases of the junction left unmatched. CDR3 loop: CASSPGTVYSNQPQHF. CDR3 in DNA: TGTGCCAGCAGCCCCGGGACAGTTTATAGCAATCAGCCCCAGCATTTT.

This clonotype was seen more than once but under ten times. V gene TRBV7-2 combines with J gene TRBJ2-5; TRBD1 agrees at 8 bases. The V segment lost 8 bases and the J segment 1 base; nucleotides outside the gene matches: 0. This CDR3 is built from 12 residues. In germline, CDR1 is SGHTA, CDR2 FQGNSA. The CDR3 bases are TGTGCCAGCGGGACAGGCCAAGAGACCCAGTACTTC. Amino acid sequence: CASGTGQETQYF.

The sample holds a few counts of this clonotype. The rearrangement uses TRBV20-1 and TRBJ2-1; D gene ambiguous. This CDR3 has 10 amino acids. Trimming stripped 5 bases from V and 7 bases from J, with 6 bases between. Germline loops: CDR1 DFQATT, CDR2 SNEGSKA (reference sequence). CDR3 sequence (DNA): TGCAGTGCTCGTAGGAATGAGCAGTTCTTC. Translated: CSARRNEQFF.

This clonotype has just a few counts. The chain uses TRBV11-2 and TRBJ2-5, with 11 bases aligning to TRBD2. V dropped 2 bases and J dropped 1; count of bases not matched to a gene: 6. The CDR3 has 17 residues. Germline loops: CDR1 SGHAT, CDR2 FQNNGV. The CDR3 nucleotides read TGTGCCAGCAGCTTAATGAGAACTAGCGGGAGCCAAGAGACCCAGTACTTC. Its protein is CASSLMRTSGSQETQYF.

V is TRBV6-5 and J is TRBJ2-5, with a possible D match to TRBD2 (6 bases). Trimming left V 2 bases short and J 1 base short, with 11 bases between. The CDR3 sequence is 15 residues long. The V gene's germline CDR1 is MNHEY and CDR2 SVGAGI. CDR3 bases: TGTGCCAGCAGTTACACAAGCGGGTCCCAAGAGACCCAGTACTTC. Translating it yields CASSYTSGSQETQYF.

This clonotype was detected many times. The CDR3: CSATKMTIQYF. CDR3 nucleotide sequence: TGCAGTGCTACTAAGATGACAATTCAGTACTTC. V and J are TRBV20-1 and TRBJ2-4; D call uncertain. V was trimmed by 4 bases and J by 10 bases, leaving 11 bases between them. The CDR3 is 11 residues long. The germline V gene has CDR1 DFQATT and CDR2 SNEGSKA (reference sequence).

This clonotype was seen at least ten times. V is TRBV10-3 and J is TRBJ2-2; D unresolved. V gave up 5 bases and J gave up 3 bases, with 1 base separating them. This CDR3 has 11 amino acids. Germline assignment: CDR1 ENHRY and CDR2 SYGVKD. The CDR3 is CAISYTGELFF. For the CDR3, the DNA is TGTGCCATCAGTTACACCGGGGAGCTGTTTTTT.

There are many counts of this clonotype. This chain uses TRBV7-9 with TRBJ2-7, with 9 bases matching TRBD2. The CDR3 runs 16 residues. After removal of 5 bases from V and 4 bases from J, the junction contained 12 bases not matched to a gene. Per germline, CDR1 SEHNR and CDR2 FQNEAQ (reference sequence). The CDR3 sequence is CASSPTSGSGRYEQYF. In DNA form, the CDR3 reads TGTGCCAGCAGCCCGACTAGCGGATCTGGGAGGTACGAGCAGTACTTC.

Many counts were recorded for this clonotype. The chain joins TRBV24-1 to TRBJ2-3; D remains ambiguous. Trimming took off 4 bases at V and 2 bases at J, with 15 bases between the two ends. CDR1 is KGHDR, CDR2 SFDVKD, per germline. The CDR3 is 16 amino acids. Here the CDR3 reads CATSDPKNEITDTQYF. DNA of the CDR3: TGTGCCACCAGTGACCCTAAGAATGAGATCACAGATACGCAGTATTTT.

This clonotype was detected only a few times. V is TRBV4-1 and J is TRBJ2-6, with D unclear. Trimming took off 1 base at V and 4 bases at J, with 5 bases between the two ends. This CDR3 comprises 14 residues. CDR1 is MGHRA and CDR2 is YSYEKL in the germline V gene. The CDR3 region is CASSQAGGANVLTF. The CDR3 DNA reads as TGCGCCAGCAGCCAAGCTGGGGGGGCCAACGTCCTGACTTTC.

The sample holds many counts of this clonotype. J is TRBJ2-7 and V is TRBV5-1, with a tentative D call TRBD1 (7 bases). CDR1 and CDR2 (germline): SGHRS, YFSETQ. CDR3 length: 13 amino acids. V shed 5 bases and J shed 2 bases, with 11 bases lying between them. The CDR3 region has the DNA TGCGCCAGCAGTTCAGGGGGGACCTACGAGCAGTACTTC. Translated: CASSSGGTYEQYF. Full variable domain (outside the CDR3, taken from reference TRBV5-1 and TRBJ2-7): KAGVTQTPRYLIKTRGQQVTLSCSPISGHRSVSWYQQTPGQGLQFLFEYFSETQRNKGNFPGRFSGRQFSNSRSEMNVSTLELGDSALYLCASSSGGTYEQYFGPGTRLTVT.

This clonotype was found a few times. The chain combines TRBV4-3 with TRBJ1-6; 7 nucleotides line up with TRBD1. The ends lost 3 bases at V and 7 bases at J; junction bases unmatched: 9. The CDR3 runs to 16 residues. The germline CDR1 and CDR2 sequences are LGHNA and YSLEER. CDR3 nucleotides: TGCGCCAGCAGCCAGGCAAGGGACAGCCCCAATTCACCCCTCCACTTT. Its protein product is CASSQARDSPNSPLHF.

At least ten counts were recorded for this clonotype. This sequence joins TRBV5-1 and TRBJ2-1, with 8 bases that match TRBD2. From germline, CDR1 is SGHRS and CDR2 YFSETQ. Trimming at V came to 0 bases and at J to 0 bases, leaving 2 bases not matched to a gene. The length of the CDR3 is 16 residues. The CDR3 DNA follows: TGCGCCAGCAGCTTGGGCGGGGGGAGCTCCTACAATGAGCAGTTCTTC. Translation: CASSLGGGSSYNEQFF.

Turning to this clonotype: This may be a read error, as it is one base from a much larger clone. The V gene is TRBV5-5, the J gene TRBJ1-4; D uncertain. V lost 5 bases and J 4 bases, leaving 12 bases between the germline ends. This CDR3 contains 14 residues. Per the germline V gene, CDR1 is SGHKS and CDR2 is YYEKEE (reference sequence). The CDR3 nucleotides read TGTGCCAGCAGGGCAGGTTTGGATAATGAAAAACTGTTTTTT. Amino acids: CASRAGLDNEKLFF.

In nucleotides, the CDR3 is TGTGCCAGCAGTTTGTCTACAGGGGGTACCCAAGAGACCCAGTACTTC. Its translation: CASSLSTGGTQETQYF. The genes are TRBV28 and TRBJ2-5, with 8 bases that match TRBD1. Germline V lookup: CDR1 MDHEN, CDR2 SYDVKM. V shed 3 bases, J shed 1 base, and the junction held 7 bases outside the gene matches. This CDR3 contains 16 residues.